This T cell receptor (beta chain) was found in a study of blood T cell repertoires in COVID-19. As for the study in general: PBMCs, B-cell-depleted T cells, or T cells were the source of the cDNA or gDNA that made up the material.

TCRdb's table, derived via immunoSEQ multiplex PCR, lists solely in-frame clones and lacks some. Here the sample spans some 130,000 clones, around 89% being singletons. A Seattle source enrolled patients during active infection and followed them longitudinally. The V gene's germline CDR1 is SGHAT and CDR2 FQNNGV. The CDR3 runs 14 residues. V was pared by 5 bases and J by 8 bases, with 8 bases of the junction left unmatched. Sequencing was carried out using peripheral blood. The chain employs TRBV11-2 and TRBJ2-1, with TRBD2 matching 8 bases. The receptor was derived from a man in his fifties or sixties with COVID-19, enrolled during active disease. CDR3 loop: CASSEPGLVYEQFF. The CDR3 coding sequence is TGTGCCAGCAGCGAACCGGGACTAGTTTATGAGCAGTTCTTC.